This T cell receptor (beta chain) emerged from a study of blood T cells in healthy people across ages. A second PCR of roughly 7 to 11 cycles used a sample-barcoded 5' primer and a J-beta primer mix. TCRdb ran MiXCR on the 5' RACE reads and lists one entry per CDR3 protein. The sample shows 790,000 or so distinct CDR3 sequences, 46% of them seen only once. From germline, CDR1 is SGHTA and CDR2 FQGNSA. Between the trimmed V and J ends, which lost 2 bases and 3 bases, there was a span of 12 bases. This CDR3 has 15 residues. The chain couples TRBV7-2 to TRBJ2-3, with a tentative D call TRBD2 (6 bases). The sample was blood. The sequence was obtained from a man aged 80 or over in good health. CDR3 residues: CASSLPRRGTDTQYF. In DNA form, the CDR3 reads TGTGCCAGCAGCTTACCCAGGAGGGGAACAGATACGCAGTATTTT.